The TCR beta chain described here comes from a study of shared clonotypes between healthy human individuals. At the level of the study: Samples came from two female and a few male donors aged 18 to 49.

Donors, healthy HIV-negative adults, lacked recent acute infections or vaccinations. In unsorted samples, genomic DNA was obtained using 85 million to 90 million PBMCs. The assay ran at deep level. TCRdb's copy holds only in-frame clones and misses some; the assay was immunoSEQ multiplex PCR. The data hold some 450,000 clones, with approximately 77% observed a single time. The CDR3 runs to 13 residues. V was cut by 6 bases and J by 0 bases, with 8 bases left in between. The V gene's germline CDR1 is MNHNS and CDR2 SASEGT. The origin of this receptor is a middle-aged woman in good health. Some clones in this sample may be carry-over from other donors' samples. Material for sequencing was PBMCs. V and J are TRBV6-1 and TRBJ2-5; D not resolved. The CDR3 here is CASSSEYQETQYF. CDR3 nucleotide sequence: TGTGCCAGCAGCTCGGAATACCAAGAGACCCAGTACTTC.